The clone carrying this T cell receptor (beta chain) was detected a few times. PCR employed 60 Vbeta and 13 Jbeta primers. Sequencing used immunoSEQ multiplex PCR; TCRdb keeps in-frame clones, though not all of them. The sample gives around 220,000 clones, roughly 83% of which show up once; around 1.4% is in the top ten. This CDR3 has 13 residues. Deletions cut 2 bases from V and 2 bases from J, with 6 bases between. Germline CDR1 KGHSH, CDR2 LQKENI. This sample was included in a study of cytomegalovirus exposure and HLA in healthy donors. Sample: PBMCs. V gene TRBV18 combines with J gene TRBJ1-1; unclear D gene. The source of this sequence is a girl aged 10-17 years in good health and CMV-seronegative. CDR3 sequence reads: CASSPNKNTEAFF. The CDR3 DNA is TGTGCCAGCTCACCAAACAAAAACACTGAAGCTTTCTTT.